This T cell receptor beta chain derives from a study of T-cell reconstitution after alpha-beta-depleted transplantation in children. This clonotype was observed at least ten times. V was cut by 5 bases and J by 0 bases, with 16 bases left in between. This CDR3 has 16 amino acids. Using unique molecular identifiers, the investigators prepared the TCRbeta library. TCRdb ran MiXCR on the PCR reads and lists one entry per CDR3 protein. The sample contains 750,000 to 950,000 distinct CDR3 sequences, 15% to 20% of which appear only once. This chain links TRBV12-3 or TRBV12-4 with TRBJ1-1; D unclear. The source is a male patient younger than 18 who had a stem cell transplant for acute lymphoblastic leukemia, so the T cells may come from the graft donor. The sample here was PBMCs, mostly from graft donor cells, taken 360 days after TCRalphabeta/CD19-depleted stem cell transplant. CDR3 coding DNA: TGTGCCAGCAGTCGGACGGCCTTACTAATGAACACTGAAGCTTTCTTT. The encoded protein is CASSRTALLMNTEAFF.